Following are 22 T cell receptor beta chains from one sample sequenced in a study of T cells after yellow fever vaccination. TCRdb ran MiXCR on the 5' RACE reads and lists one entry per CDR3 protein. The sample has a few hundred thousand distinct CDR3 sequences, roughly 3.5% seen once. The sample in question was PBMCs, obtained on the day of the yellow fever booster vaccination. The receptors shown here come from a man in his late teens or twenties who received the YFV17D yellow fever vaccine.

This clonotype came up many times. The CDR3 region has the DNA TGCAGTCCTCCACGGCTAGCGGGTTACACAGATACGCAGTATTTT. It encodes CSPPRLAGYTDTQYF. The chain employs TRBV20-1 and TRBJ2-3, with 8 positions matching TRBD2. CDR3 length: 15 amino acids. J was trimmed by 2 bases and V by 8 bases; bases with no gene match: 12. The germline gives CDR1 DFQATT, CDR2 SNEGSKA (reference sequence).

This clonotype has a count of ten or more. J is TRBJ2-2 and V is TRBV14; 8 nucleotides agree with TRBD1. The CDR3 is made up of 14 amino acids. The junction had 7 bases not matched to a gene; V was cut back by 6 bases and J by 7 bases. The germline gives CDR1 SGHDN, CDR2 FVKESK. CDR3 in amino acids: CASRRQGPDGELFF. Here the CDR3 DNA reads TGTGCCAGCAGGCGACAGGGGCCAGACGGGGAGCTGTTTTTT.

This clonotype was detected many times. The chain uses TRBV6-5 and TRBJ2-4; no clear D gene. CDR3 size: 15 residues. V dropped 2 bases and J dropped 5 bases, with 13 bases sitting between them. The germline V gene encodes CDR1 MNHEY and CDR2 SVGAGI. CDR3 DNA: TGTGCCAGCAGTTACCAGGCGAACACCCAAAACATTCAGTACTTC. The encoded protein is CASSYQANTQNIQYF.

In this sample, this clonotype turned up many times. The chain uses TRBV19 and TRBJ2-3; 9 bases agree with TRBD1. Per germline, CDR1 LNHDA and CDR2 SQIVND (reference sequence). Trimming removed 6 bases from V and 4 bases from J; junction bases left unmatched: 11. The CDR3 runs to 16 residues. The CDR3 protein is CASSSVLGQGSDTQYF. In DNA, the CDR3 is TGTGCCAGTAGCTCAGTCTTGGGACAGGGATCAGATACGCAGTATTTT.

This clonotype appeared a few times. The chain recombines TRBV5-1 with TRBJ2-7, with 7 bases aligning to TRBD2. With V trimmed by 2 bases and J by 2 bases, 7 bases remained unmatched. The germline V gene encodes CDR1 SGHRS and CDR2 YFSETQ. CDR3 length equals 15 residues. The CDR3, as DNA: TGCGCCAGCAGCTTCACGGCTAGCGGAACCTACGAGCAGTACTTC. Residues: CASSFTASGTYEQYF.

This clonotype was detected a few times. The genes are TRBV18 and TRBJ1-5, with D perhaps matching TRBD1 (5 bases). Per the germline V gene, CDR1 is KGHSH and CDR2 is LQKENI. The CDR3 consists of 16 residues. V lost 0 bases to trimming and J lost 2 bases, with 11 bases between them. The CDR3 sequence: CASSPPGGAGNQPQHF. The CDR3 DNA sequence: TGTGCCAGCTCACCACCGGGAGGGGCAGGCAATCAGCCCCAGCATTTT.

This clonotype turned up a few times. The chain has TRBV6-2 or TRBV6-3 and TRBJ2-1, with D maybe TRBD1 (6 bases). CDR3 length equals 18 residues. Trimming took 3 bases from V and 4 from J, leaving 22 bases between them. CDR1 is MNHEY and CDR2 is SVGEGT in the germline V gene. The CDR3 sequence: CASSYLWVGQGNYNEQFF. CDR3 bases: TGTGCCAGCAGTTATTTATGGGTGGGGCAGGGGAATTACAATGAGCAGTTCTTC.

This clonotype has only a few counts. The J gene is TRBJ2-1, the V gene TRBV10-1; tentatively, D is TRBD1 or TRBD2 (7 bases each). The CDR3 totals 15 residues. V lost 8 bases, J lost 4 bases, and 18 bases lay in between. The germline CDR1 and CDR2 sequences are WNHNN and SYGVQD (reference sequence). The DNA for the CDR3 is TGCGCCAGCCGACCCTCAGGGGGGGGATACAATGAGCAGTTCTTC. This codes for CASRPSGGGYNEQFF.

This clonotype was counted ten times or more. The chain is built from TRBV9 and TRBJ1-1; D gene uncertain. In germline, CDR1 is SGDLS, CDR2 YYNGEE. This CDR3 region has 13 residues. V lost 0 bases and J lost 4, with 7 bases in between. CDR3 in DNA: TGTGCCAGCAGCGTAGTCTCTTCCACTGAAGCTTTCTTT. Translation gives CASSVVSSTEAFF.

The sample holds a few counts of this clonotype. This chain joins TRBV11-2 and TRBJ2-1; 9 positions agree with TRBD1. The ends lost 4 bases at V and 5 bases at J; junction bases unmatched: 6. The CDR3 loop spans 15 amino acids. Germline V gene data show CDR1 as SGHAT and CDR2 as FQNNGV. Here the CDR3 reads CASSSPGQGHNEQFF. The CDR3 DNA reads TGTGCCAGCAGCTCACCGGGACAGGGCCACAATGAGCAGTTCTTC.

The rearrangement joins TRBV14 to TRBJ2-3; D may correspond to TRBD1 or TRBD2 (5 bases each). The V and J ends lost 4 bases and 5 bases respectively, with 25 bases between them. Germline V CDR1 and CDR2: SGHDN, FVKESK. This CDR3 spans 18 amino acids. As DNA, the CDR3 is TGTGCCAGCAGCCGAGATGTTTGGGGACCGCTCCAGGGAGATACGCAGTATTTT. Protein sequence: CASSRDVWGPLQGDTQYF.

This rearrangement joins TRBV5-1 to TRBJ1-2, with D possibly matching TRBD1 (6 bases). This CDR3 contains 16 residues. The V end lost 0 bases, the J end lost 4 bases, and 16 bases lay between the germline ends. Germline assignment: CDR1 SGHRS and CDR2 YFSETQ. The CDR3 region has the DNA TGCGCCAGCAGCTTGGGGGGGCGCCGAGGGGGCTATGGCTACACCTTC. It yields the protein CASSLGGRRGGYGYTF. Complete variable domain (other parts from reference TRBV5-1 and TRBJ1-2): KAGVTQTPRYLIKTRGQQVTLSCSPISGHRSVSWYQQTPGQGLQFLFEYFSETQRNKGNFPGRFSGRQFSNSRSEMNVSTLELGDSALYLCASSLGGRRGGYGYTFGSGTRLTVV.

This clonotype was counted ten times or more. The DNA of the CDR3 is TGTGCCACCAGGGGGCGCACGGGGGGGCATCGGGATACGCAGTATTTT. Its protein product is CATRGRTGGHRDTQYF. The V gene is TRBV27, the J gene TRBJ2-3, with D perhaps matching TRBD1 or TRBD2 (8 bases each). The V gene lost 10 bases and the J gene lost 6 bases, with 26 bases spanning the gap. This CDR3 comprises 16 residues. The germline V gene encodes CDR1 MNHEY and CDR2 SMNVEV (reference sequence).

There are many counts of this clonotype. The chain combines TRBV2 with TRBJ2-5, with 10 bases aligning to TRBD1. V lost 6 bases and J lost 5; bases outside the gene matches: 9. Germline CDR1 is SNHLY and CDR2 is FYNNEI. The CDR3 has 15 amino acids. This CDR3 reads CASSSDRGPWETQYF. In DNA, the CDR3 is TGTGCCAGCAGCAGTGACAGGGGGCCTTGGGAGACCCAGTACTTC.

This clonotype occurred many times. The V gene is TRBV27, the J gene TRBJ1-1, with D uncertain. The V gene's germline CDR1 is MNHEY and CDR2 SMNVEV (reference sequence). The ends were cut back, 3 bases at V and 1 base at J, with 9 bases in the middle. The CDR3 has 14 residues. The CDR3 DNA reads TGTGCCAGCAGTTTGCGGCGGGAGAACACTGAAGCTTTCTTT. It encodes CASSLRRENTEAFF.

This clonotype appeared many times. V gene TRBV29-1 combines with J gene TRBJ2-1; no clear D. Germline values: CDR1 SQVTM, CDR2 ANQGSEA. V was cut by 6 bases and J by 7 bases, with 13 bases left in between. The CDR3 has 12 amino acids. The CDR3: CSVEPRRNEQFF. CDR3 in DNA: TGCAGCGTCGAGCCGCGACGGAATGAGCAGTTCTTC.

The chain employs TRBV12-3 or TRBV12-4 and TRBJ2-3; 10 nucleotides agree with TRBD2. The CDR3 loop spans 15 amino acids. After removal of 1 base from V and 5 bases from J, the junction contained 3 bases not matched to a gene. CDR3 protein: CASSLERGGIDTQYF. The CDR3 DNA follows: TGTGCCAGCAGTTTAGAGCGGGGGGGGATAGATACGCAGTATTTT.

This clonotype was recorded a few times. The chain links TRBV7-8 to TRBJ2-7; D gene uncertain. The CDR3 contains 15 residues. Germline assignment: CDR1 SGHVS and CDR2 FQNEAQ. The CDR3 here is CANSSSGEISYEQYV. As DNA, the CDR3 is TGTGCCAACAGCTCCTCCGGAGAGATCTCCTACGAGCAGTACGTC.

This clonotype came up a few times. This sequence joins TRBV20-1 and TRBJ1-1; D gene ambiguous. Deletions cut 3 bases from V and 10 bases from J, with 21 bases between. The germline V gene has CDR1 DFQATT and CDR2 SNEGSKA (reference sequence). This CDR3 has 14 residues. The CDR3 here is CSASSGPRGSGAFF. The CDR3 nucleotides are TGCAGTGCTAGCTCCGGGCCCCGGGGTTCCGGAGCTTTCTTT.

The V call is TRBV6-6, the J call TRBJ2-1; TRBD2 aligns across 10 bases. CDR3 length equals 14 residues. Germline trimming cut 10 bases from V and 2 bases from J; bases unmatched to any gene: 5. Germline V gene lookup returns CDR1 MNHNY and CDR2 SVGAGI (reference sequence). CDR3 protein: CATLSGGAYNEQFF. The CDR3 DNA reads as TGTGCCACCCTAAGCGGGGGGGCCTACAATGAGCAGTTCTTC.

This clonotype was counted only a few times. The chain carries TRBV29-1 and TRBJ1-1; no reliable D call. The CDR3 has 11 residues. Trimming pared 6 bases from V and 4 bases from J, leaving 9 bases between. Germline V gene data show CDR1 as SQVTM and CDR2 as ANQGSEA. The CDR3 is CSVSAGTEAFF. In DNA form, the CDR3 reads TGCAGCGTCTCGGCGGGCACTGAAGCTTTCTTT.

This clonotype has only a few counts. The rearrangement joins TRBV7-9 to TRBJ1-1; a possible D gene is TRBD1 (5 bases). The length of the CDR3 is 14 residues. Germline CDR1 and CDR2: SEHNR and FQNEAQ (reference sequence). Trimming removed 5 bases at V and 0 bases at J, with 10 bases between. The CDR3 region is CASSPREMNTEAFF. Here the CDR3 DNA reads TGTGCCAGCAGCCCCAGGGAGATGAACACTGAAGCTTTCTTT.